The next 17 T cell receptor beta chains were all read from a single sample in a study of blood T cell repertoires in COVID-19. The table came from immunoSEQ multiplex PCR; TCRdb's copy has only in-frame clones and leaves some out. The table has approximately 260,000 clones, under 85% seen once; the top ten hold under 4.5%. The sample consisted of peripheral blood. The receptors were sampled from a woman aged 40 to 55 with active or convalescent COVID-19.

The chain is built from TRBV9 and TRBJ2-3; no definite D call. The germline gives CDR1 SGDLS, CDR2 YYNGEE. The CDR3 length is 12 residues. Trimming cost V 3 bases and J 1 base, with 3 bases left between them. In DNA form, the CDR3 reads TGTGCCAGCAGCGCGGGCACAGATACGCAGTATTTT. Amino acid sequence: CASSAGTDTQYF.

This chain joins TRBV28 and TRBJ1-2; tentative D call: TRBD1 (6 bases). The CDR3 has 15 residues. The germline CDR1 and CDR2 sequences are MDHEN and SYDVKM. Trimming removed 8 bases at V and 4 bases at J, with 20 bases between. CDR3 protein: CASGSTGRGLYGYTF. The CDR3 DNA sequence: TGTGCCAGCGGCTCTACAGGCAGGGGCCTCTATGGCTACACCTTC.

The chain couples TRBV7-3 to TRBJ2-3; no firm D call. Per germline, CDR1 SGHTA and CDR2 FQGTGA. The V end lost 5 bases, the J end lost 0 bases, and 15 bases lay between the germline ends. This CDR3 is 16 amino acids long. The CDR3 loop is CASSIRHLSSTDTQYF. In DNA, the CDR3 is TGTGCCAGCAGCATAAGACACCTTTCTAGCACAGATACGCAGTATTTT.

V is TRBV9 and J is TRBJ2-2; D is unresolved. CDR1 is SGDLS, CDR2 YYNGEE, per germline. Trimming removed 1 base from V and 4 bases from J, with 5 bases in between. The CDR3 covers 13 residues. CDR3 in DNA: TGTGCCAGCAGCGTATGGGCCACCGGGGAGCTGTTTTTT. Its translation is CASSVWATGELFF. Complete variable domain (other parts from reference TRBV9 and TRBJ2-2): DSGVTQTPKHLITATGQRVTLRCSPRSGDLSVYWYQQSLDQGLQFLIQYYNGEERAKGNILERFSAQQFPDLHSELNLSSLELGDSALYFCASSVWATGELFFGEGSRLTVL.

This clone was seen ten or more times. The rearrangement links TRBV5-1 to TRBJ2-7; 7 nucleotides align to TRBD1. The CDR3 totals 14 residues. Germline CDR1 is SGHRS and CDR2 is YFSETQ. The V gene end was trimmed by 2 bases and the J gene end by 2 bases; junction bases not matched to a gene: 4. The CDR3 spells CASSLGTATYEQYF. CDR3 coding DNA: TGCGCCAGCAGCTTAGGGACAGCAACCTACGAGCAGTACTTC.

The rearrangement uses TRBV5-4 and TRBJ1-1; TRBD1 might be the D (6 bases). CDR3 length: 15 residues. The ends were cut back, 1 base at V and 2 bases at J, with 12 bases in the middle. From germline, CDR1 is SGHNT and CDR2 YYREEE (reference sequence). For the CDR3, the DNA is TGTGCCAGCAGCTTGCGACAGGCAACTAACACTGAAGCTTTCTTT. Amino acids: CASSLRQATNTEAFF.

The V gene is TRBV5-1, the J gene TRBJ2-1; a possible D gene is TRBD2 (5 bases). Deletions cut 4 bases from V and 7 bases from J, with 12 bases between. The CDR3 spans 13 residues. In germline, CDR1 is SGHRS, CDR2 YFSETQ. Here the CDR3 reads CASSTRPGNEQFF. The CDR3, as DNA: TGCGCCAGCAGCACTAGACCGGGGAATGAGCAGTTCTTC.

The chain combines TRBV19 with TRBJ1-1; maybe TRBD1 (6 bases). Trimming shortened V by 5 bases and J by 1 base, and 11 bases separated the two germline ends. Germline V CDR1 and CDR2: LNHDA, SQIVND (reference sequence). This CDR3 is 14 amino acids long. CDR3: CASSVRDKNTEAFF. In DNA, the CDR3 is TGTGCCAGTAGTGTCCGGGACAAGAACACTGAAGCTTTCTTT. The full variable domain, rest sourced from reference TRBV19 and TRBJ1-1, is DGGITQSPKYLFRKEGQNVTLSCEQNLNHDAMYWYRQDPGQGLRLIYYSQIVNDFQKGDIAEGYSVSREKKESFPLTVTSAQKNPTAFYLCASSVRDKNTEAFFGQGTRLTVV.

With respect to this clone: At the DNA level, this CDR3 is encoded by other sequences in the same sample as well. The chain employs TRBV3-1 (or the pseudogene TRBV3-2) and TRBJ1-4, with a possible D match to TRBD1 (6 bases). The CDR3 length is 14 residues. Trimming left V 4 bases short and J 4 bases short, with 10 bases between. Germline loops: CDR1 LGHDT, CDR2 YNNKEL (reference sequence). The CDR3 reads CASSPDSLNEKLFF. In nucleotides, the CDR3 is TGTGCCAGCAGCCCGGACAGCCTTAATGAAAAACTGTTTTTT.

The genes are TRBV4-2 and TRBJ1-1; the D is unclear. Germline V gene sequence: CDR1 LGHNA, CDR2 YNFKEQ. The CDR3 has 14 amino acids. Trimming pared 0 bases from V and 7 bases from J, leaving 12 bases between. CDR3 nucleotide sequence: TGTGCCAGCAGCCAAGAACAACAGCCTGGTGAAGCTTTCTTT. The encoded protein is CASSQEQQPGEAFF.

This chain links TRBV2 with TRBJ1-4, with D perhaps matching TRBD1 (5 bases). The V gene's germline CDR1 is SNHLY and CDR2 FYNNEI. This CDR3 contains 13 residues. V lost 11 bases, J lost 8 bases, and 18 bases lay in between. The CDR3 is CASRGEEGEKLFF. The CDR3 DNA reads TGTGCCTCGCGAGGGGAGGAAGGAGAAAAACTGTTTTTT.

The CDR3 reads CATGLAQRSYEQYF. The CDR3 DNA follows: TGTGCCACCGGACTAGCGCAACGCTCCTACGAGCAGTACTTC. The chain carries TRBV28 and TRBJ2-7; 9 bases are shared with TRBD2. The CDR3 has 14 amino acids. Germline values: CDR1 MDHEN, CDR2 SYDVKM. The trim removed 10 bases at V and 0 bases at J, leaving 7 bases unmatched.

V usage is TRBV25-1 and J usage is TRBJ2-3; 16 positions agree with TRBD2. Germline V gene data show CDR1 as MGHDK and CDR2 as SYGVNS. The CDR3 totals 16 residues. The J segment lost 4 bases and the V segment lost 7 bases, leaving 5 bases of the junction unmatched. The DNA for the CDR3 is TGTGCCAGCATGGGACTAGCGGGGGGGCCCCCAGATACGCAGTATTTT. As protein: CASMGLAGGPPDTQYF. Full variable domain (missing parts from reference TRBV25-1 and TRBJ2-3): EADIYQTPRYLVIGTGKKITLECSQTMGHDKMYWYQQDPGMELHLIHYSYGVNSTEKGDLSSESTVSRIRTEHFPLTLESARPSHTSQYLCASMGLAGGPPDTQYFGPGTRLTVL.

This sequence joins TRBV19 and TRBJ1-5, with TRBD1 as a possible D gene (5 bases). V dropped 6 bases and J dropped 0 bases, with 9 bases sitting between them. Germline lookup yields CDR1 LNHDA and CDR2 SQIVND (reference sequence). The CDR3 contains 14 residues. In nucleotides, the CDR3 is TGTGCCAGTAGCCAGACAGCTAGCAATCAGCCCCAGCATTTT. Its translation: CASSQTASNQPQHF.

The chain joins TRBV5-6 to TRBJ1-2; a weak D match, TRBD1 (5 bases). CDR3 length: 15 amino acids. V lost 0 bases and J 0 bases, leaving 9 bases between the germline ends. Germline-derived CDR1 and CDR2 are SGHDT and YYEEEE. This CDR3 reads CASSLAGNPNYGYTF. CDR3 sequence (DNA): TGTGCCAGCAGCTTGGCAGGGAACCCTAACTATGGCTACACCTTC.

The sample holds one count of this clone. CDR3 DNA sequence: TGTGCCAGCAGTGAAGCAGGGGACAGGGGGCGGGATGGCTACACCTTC. Translating gives CASSEAGDRGRDGYTF. This chain uses TRBV6-1 with TRBJ1-2; 12 nucleotides line up with TRBD1. The CDR3 is made up of 16 amino acids. CDR1 is MNHNS and CDR2 is SASEGT in the germline V gene. The trim removed 0 bases at V and 6 bases at J, leaving 5 bases unmatched.

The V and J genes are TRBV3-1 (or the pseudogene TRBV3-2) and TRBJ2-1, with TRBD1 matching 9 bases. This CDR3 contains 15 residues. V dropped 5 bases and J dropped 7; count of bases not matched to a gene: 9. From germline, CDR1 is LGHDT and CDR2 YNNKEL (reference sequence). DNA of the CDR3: TGTGCCAGCAGCACCCCGGGACAGGGTGAGAATGAGCAGTTCTTC. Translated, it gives CASSTPGQGENEQFF.